The 26 T cell receptor beta chains in this list originate from one sample, sequenced in a study of cytomegalovirus exposure and HLA in healthy donors. PCR involved 60 Vbeta and 13 Jbeta primers. Using immunoSEQ multiplex PCR, the repertoire was profiled, and TCRdb retains in-frame clones only, with some absent. Of 40,000 to 45,000 clones listed, 51% were seen once; the top ten hold 5.5% to 7%. Sequenced sample: PBMCs. Receptors were obtained from a man between 60 and 75 years old in good health and CMV-seronegative.

This clone is labeled medium-sized. This chain connects TRBV25-1 to TRBJ2-5, with TRBD2 as a possible D gene (5 bases). V dropped 2 bases and J dropped 1 base, with 8 bases sitting between them. Germline V CDR1 and CDR2: MGHDK, SYGVNS. CDR3 length: 14 amino acids. CDR3 region: CASSERGFQETQYF. The CDR3 DNA follows: TGTGCCAGCAGTGAAAGAGGGTTCCAAGAGACCCAGTACTTC. The full variable domain, with the rest looked up from reference TRBV25-1 and TRBJ2-5, is EADIYQTPRYLVIGTGKKITLECSQTMGHDKMYWYQQDPGMELHLIHYSYGVNSTEKGDLSSESTVSRIRTEHFPLTLESARPSHTSQYLCASSERGFQETQYFGPGTRLLVL.

V gene TRBV5-1 combines with J gene TRBJ2-3, with 9 bases fitting TRBD2. This CDR3 region has 15 residues. V lost 0 bases to trimming and J lost 4 bases; unmatched junction nucleotides: 3. Per the germline V gene, CDR1 is SGHRS and CDR2 is YFSETQ. The CDR3 nucleotides are TGCGCCAGCAGCTTGGCCGGCGGGAGGGCAGATACGCAGTATTTT. This sequence encodes CASSLAGGRADTQYF.

This clone was observed a few times. J is TRBJ2-3 and V is TRBV14; TRBD2 aligns across 7 bases. From germline, CDR1 is SGHDN and CDR2 FVKESK. The CDR3 sequence is 16 residues long. The V segment lost 3 bases and the J segment 1 base; nucleotides outside the gene matches: 7. CDR3 sequence: CASSHRAGTRTDTQYF. Here the CDR3 DNA reads TGTGCCAGCAGCCACCGAGCGGGAACCCGCACAGATACGCAGTATTTT.

This chain connects TRBV30 to TRBJ1-2, with 7 bases that match TRBD1. V dropped 4 bases and J dropped 3; count of bases not matched to a gene: 5. The CDR3 has 13 amino acids. Germline-derived CDR1 and CDR2 are GTSNPN and SVGIG (reference sequence). The CDR3 region is CAWTVGQDYGYTF. As DNA, the CDR3 is TGTGCCTGGACAGTAGGACAGGACTATGGCTACACCTTC. Using reference TRBV30 and TRBJ1-2 for the parts outside the CDR3, the full variable domain is SQTIHQWPATLVQPVGSPLSLECTVEGTSNPNLYWYRQAAGRGLQLLFYSVGIGQISSEVPQNLSASRPQDRQFILSSKKLLLSDSGFYLCAWTVGQDYGYTFGSGTRLTVV.

J is TRBJ2-1 and V is TRBV10-2; D is uncertain. Trimming cost V 0 bases and J 12 bases, with 9 bases left between them. This CDR3 is built from 12 residues. The germline gives CDR1 WSHSY, CDR2 SAAADI. This CDR3 is CASSESFERQFF. In DNA form, the CDR3 reads TGCGCCAGCAGTGAGTCGTTCGAGCGGCAGTTCTTC.

This clone came up once. The chain employs TRBV20-1 and TRBJ1-2, with no clear D. The CDR3 is 10 residues long. The ends were cut back, 3 bases at V and 13 bases at J, with 12 bases in the middle. The germline gives CDR1 DFQATT, CDR2 SNEGSKA (reference sequence). In nucleotides, the CDR3 is TGCAGTGCTAGGGGAACCGGGGTCACCTTC. It specifies CSARGTGVTF.

The rearrangement joins TRBV28 to TRBJ2-7, with a tentative D call TRBD2 (5 bases). Germline assignment: CDR1 MDHEN and CDR2 SYDVKM. The CDR3 extends over 13 amino acids. Deletions cut 3 bases from V and 4 bases from J, with 10 bases between. CDR3 nucleotides: TGTGCCAGCAGTTTGCCTAGCAGGTACGAGCAGTACTTC. Translation: CASSLPSRYEQYF.

This clone was seen only a few times. The chain joins TRBV10-2 to TRBJ1-5; TRBD1 might be the D (5 bases). Germline CDR1 reads WSHSY; CDR2 reads SAAADI. This CDR3 is built from 15 residues. V was clipped by 4 bases and J by 1 base, with 11 bases between them. The CDR3 nucleotides read TGCGCCAGCAGTGTCCGGGGGGAGAGCAATCAGCCCCAGCATTTT. The encoded protein is CASSVRGESNQPQHF.

The chain couples TRBV6-5 to TRBJ2-2, with D possibly matching TRBD1 (6 bases). This CDR3 has 13 residues. Germline CDR1 is MNHEY and CDR2 is SVGAGI. The ends were cut back, 6 bases at V and 7 bases at J, with 12 bases in the middle. The CDR3 DNA sequence: TGTGCCAGCAGCCAACAGGGTAACGGGGAGCTGTTTTTT. Encoded protein: CASSQQGNGELFF.

V and J are TRBV13 and TRBJ2-1; TRBD2 might be the D (6 bases). Looked up from germline, CDR1 is PRHDT and CDR2 is FYEKMQ (reference sequence). The CDR3 sequence is 13 residues long. V lost 5 bases to trimming and J lost 6 bases, with 11 bases between them. The CDR3 is CASSPRDFNEQFF. The CDR3 bases are TGTGCCAGCAGCCCCCGGGACTTCAATGAGCAGTTCTTC.

The chain employs TRBV7-9 and TRBJ1-4; D is possibly TRBD1 (6 bases). Germline CDR1 and CDR2: SEHNR and FQNEAQ (reference sequence). The V gene lost 10 bases and the J gene lost 0 bases, with 27 bases spanning the gap. This CDR3 has 19 amino acids. CDR3 region: CATQGPTGRSAATNEKLFF. CDR3 sequence (DNA): TGTGCCACACAGGGTCCGACAGGACGCAGCGCCGCAACTAATGAAAAACTGTTTTTT. Complete variable domain (other parts from reference TRBV7-9 and TRBJ1-4): DTGVSQNPRHKITKRGQNVTFRCDPISEHNRLYWYRQTLGQGPEFLTYFQNEAQLEKSRLLSDRFSAERPKGSFSTLEIQRTEQGDSAMYLCATQGPTGRSAATNEKLFFGSGTQLSVL.

The table lists this clone with a few counts. This sequence joins TRBV29-1 and TRBJ1-2; 7 nucleotides align to TRBD1. This CDR3 contains 10 residues. Germline CDR1 is SQVTM and CDR2 is ANQGSEA. With V trimmed by 7 bases and J by 7 bases, 3 bases remained unmatched. In nucleotides, the CDR3 is TGCAGCGCAGGGGGAATTGGCTACACCTTC. Protein sequence: CSAGGIGYTF.

This clone was seen a single time. The chain combines TRBV7-2 with TRBJ1-1; 7 bases map to TRBD1. Germline V gene sequence: CDR1 SGHTA, CDR2 FQGNSA. The V and J ends lost 3 bases and 6 bases, in that order; junction bases with no gene match: 7. CDR3 size: 14 residues. CDR3 nucleotides: TGTGCCAGCAGCTTCTCAGGGGGAAACGCTGAAGCTTTCTTT. Protein: CASSFSGGNAEAFF.

This clone was counted a few times. The chain uses TRBV4-2 and TRBJ2-1; 8 bases line up with TRBD2. Germline V gene data show CDR1 as LGHNA and CDR2 as YNFKEQ. The J segment lost 5 bases and the V segment lost 4 bases, leaving 13 bases of the junction unmatched. The CDR3 is made up of 17 amino acids. In nucleotides, the CDR3 is TGTGCCAGCAGCCGCACCATGTCTAGCGGGCAAAACAATGAGCAGTTCTTC. Its translation: CASSRTMSSGQNNEQFF.

This clone has only a few counts. The chain uses TRBV6-5 and TRBJ1-3; a possible D gene is TRBD1 (5 bases). Trimming stripped 6 bases from V and 0 bases from J, with 9 bases between. This CDR3 region has 14 residues. CDR1 is MNHEY and CDR2 is SVGAGI in the germline V gene. CDR3 sequence: CASRGLSSGNTIYF. CDR3 sequence (DNA): TGTGCCAGCAGGGGACTGAGCTCTGGAAACACCATATATTTT.

The J gene is TRBJ2-5, the V gene TRBV6-5; D not certain. Per germline, CDR1 MNHEY and CDR2 SVGAGI. The CDR3 covers 13 residues. Trimming cost V 6 bases and J 0 bases, with 8 bases left between them. CDR3 coding DNA: TGTGCCAGCAGCCGAACGGACCAAGAGACCCAGTACTTC. Its protein product is CASSRTDQETQYF.

The chain carries TRBV5-1 and TRBJ2-4, with TRBD1 as a possible D gene (6 bases). Germline CDR1 is SGHRS and CDR2 is YFSETQ. The length of the CDR3 is 18 residues. Trimming took off 0 bases at V and 0 bases at J, with 16 bases between the two ends. In DNA form, the CDR3 reads TGCGCCAGCAGCTTGGATGCCGCCTGGGGGCTAGCCAAAAACATTCAGTACTTC. Amino acid sequence: CASSLDAAWGLAKNIQYF.

The V call is TRBV7-8, the J call TRBJ2-1; TRBD2 agrees at 7 bases. Germline CDR1 SGHVS, CDR2 FQNEAQ. The CDR3 extends over 15 amino acids. V shed 6 bases, J shed 3 bases, and the junction held 8 bases outside the gene matches. CDR3 amino acids: CASRDTGRNYNEQFF. For the CDR3, the DNA is TGTGCCAGCAGGGACACCGGGAGGAACTACAATGAGCAGTTCTTC.

In DNA, the CDR3 is TGCAGCGGTGAGACAGGGGTTGAGAGCTATGGCTACACCTTC. Translated: CSGETGVESYGYTF. V usage is TRBV29-1 and J usage is TRBJ1-2, with 8 bases fitting TRBD1. J was trimmed by 4 bases and V by 7 bases; bases with no gene match: 11. This CDR3 is 14 amino acids long. Germline-derived CDR1 and CDR2 are SQVTM and ANQGSEA.

This clone was observed a handful of times. The CDR3 sequence: CASSDPGTVNTEAFF. Here the CDR3 DNA reads TGTGCCAGCTCAGATCCCGGGACAGTGAACACTGAAGCTTTCTTT. V gene TRBV6-1 combines with J gene TRBJ1-1; 7 bases are a match to TRBD1. The CDR3 runs to 15 residues. The germline V gene has CDR1 MNHNS and CDR2 SASEGT. With V trimmed by 8 bases and J by 0 bases, 9 bases remained unmatched.

The table lists this clone with a count of one. V usage is TRBV5-1 and J usage is TRBJ2-7; TRBD2 matches 11 bases. V gave up 0 bases and J gave up 2 bases; unmatched junction bases: 7. The CDR3 is made up of 17 amino acids. Germline CDR1 is SGHRS and CDR2 is YFSETQ. The DNA for the CDR3 is TGCGCCAGCAGCTTGGTCCCTTCTAGCGGGAGGACCTACGAGCAGTACTTC. Its protein is CASSLVPSSGRTYEQYF.

This clone has only a few counts. The J gene is TRBJ2-7, the V gene TRBV4-1; D is possibly TRBD2 (5 bases). Germline V gene lookup returns CDR1 MGHRA and CDR2 YSYEKL. The CDR3 is 16 residues long. Trimming shortened V by 1 base and J by 2 bases, and 15 bases separated the two germline ends. In nucleotides, the CDR3 is TGCGCCAGCAGCCAAGTCCCCCCCCGGGGTACCTACGAGCAGTACTTC. Amino acids: CASSQVPPRGTYEQYF.

This clone was seen a handful of times. The chain uses TRBV15 and TRBJ2-5; D may be TRBD1 (5 bases). Germline V gives CDR1 LNHNV, CDR2 YYDKDF (reference sequence). The CDR3 length is 13 residues. V lost 3 bases and J lost 3, with 8 bases in between. In DNA form, the CDR3 reads TGTGCCACCAGCAGGGGGCTGAAAGAGACCCAGTACTTC. It translates to CATSRGLKETQYF.

V gene TRBV7-3 combines with J gene TRBJ2-1, with 7 bases fitting TRBD2. Germline V gene sequence: CDR1 SGHTA, CDR2 FQGTGA. The length of the CDR3 is 16 residues. V lost 1 base and J lost 3; bases outside the gene matches: 6. DNA of the CDR3: TGTGCCAGCAGCTTAAAGGGAACGGGGGGCTACAATGAGCAGTTCTTC. Its translation: CASSLKGTGGYNEQFF.

The chain uses TRBV4-3 and TRBJ1-1, with D unresolved. The CDR3 has 13 amino acids. Germline V gene lookup returns CDR1 LGHNA and CDR2 YSLEER. V dropped 1 base and J dropped 6 bases, with 9 bases sitting between them. The DNA for the CDR3 is TGCGCCAGCAGCCAAGTCCTCGGGTCTGAAGCTTTCTTT. Translated, it gives CASSQVLGSEAFF.

This clone has a handful of counts. The chain couples TRBV7-2 to TRBJ1-4; 9 bases align to TRBD1. Per the germline V gene, CDR1 is SGHTA and CDR2 is FQGNSA. The trim removed 5 bases at V and 7 bases at J, leaving 5 bases unmatched. The CDR3 loop spans 14 amino acids. The CDR3 DNA is TGTGCCAGCAGCCCCGGGACAGGGCTTGAAAAACTGTTTTTT. This gives the protein CASSPGTGLEKLFF.